Below, 13 T cell receptor beta chains from the same sample are listed, as sequenced in a study of cytomegalovirus exposure and HLA in healthy donors. The PCR had 60 Vbeta and 13 Jbeta primers. The data were produced by immunoSEQ multiplex PCR, yet TCRdb's version contains in-frame clones alone and is incomplete. The repertoire includes about 91,000 clones, more than 75% of them detected once, and over 8.5% sits in the top ten. Sequenced input: PBMCs. The receptors were gathered from a man in his thirties or forties in good health and CMV-seropositive.

The chain recombines TRBV28 with TRBJ2-3; D gene unclear. Trimming took 3 bases from V and 12 from J, leaving 13 bases between them. The CDR3 is 12 amino acids. The germline gives CDR1 MDHEN, CDR2 SYDVKM. CDR3 residues: CASSLGPPGQYF. In DNA form, the CDR3 reads TGTGCCAGCAGTTTGGGCCCCCCTGGACAGTATTTT.

The chain employs TRBV10-3 and TRBJ2-5; D remains unclear. V was shortened by 2 bases and J by 2 bases, with 12 bases between the two germline ends. The CDR3 length is 15 residues. Germline lookup yields CDR1 ENHRY and CDR2 SYGVKD. This chain's CDR3 is CAISEEVAAQETQYF. The DNA of the CDR3 is TGTGCCATCAGTGAGGAGGTGGCCGCACAAGAGACCCAGTACTTC.

The V call is TRBV19, the J call TRBJ1-1; perhaps TRBD1 as D (6 bases). Germline V gene sequence: CDR1 LNHDA, CDR2 SQIVND (reference sequence). Trimming pared 3 bases from V and 0 bases from J, leaving 17 bases between. The CDR3 runs to 17 residues. The CDR3 region is CASSIRQGRGMNTEAFF. CDR3 sequence (DNA): TGTGCCAGTAGTATTCGGCAGGGGAGGGGTATGAACACTGAAGCTTTCTTT.

The chain employs TRBV29-1 and TRBJ2-2; 11 positions agree with TRBD2. The V gene's germline CDR1 is SQVTM and CDR2 ANQGSEA. Trimming cost V 6 bases and J 5 bases; bases outside gene matches: 8. The CDR3 sequence is 15 residues long. The CDR3 sequence is CSVGWTSGQTGELFF. CDR3 coding DNA: TGCAGCGTGGGATGGACTAGCGGGCAGACCGGGGAGCTGTTTTTT.

The chain employs TRBV27 and TRBJ1-2; weak D call: TRBD1 (6 bases). Trimming cost V 4 bases and J 4 bases, with 13 bases left between them. The CDR3 has 14 residues. In germline, CDR1 is MNHEY, CDR2 SMNVEV (reference sequence). The CDR3 DNA reads as TGTGCCAGCAGTTCGGGCAGGGGTGGCTATGGCTACACCTTC. It translates to CASSSGRGGYGYTF.

This sequence joins TRBV6-1 and TRBJ2-5; a possible D gene is TRBD1 (8 bases). This CDR3 spans 14 amino acids. The V end lost 6 bases, the J end lost 3 bases, and 14 bases lay between the germline ends. Per the germline V gene, CDR1 is MNHNS and CDR2 is SASEGT. The CDR3 DNA follows: TGTGCCAGCAGGGACAGGGAGGGAGAAGAGACCCAGTACTTC. Translating gives CASRDREGEETQYF.

The chain has TRBV10-3 and TRBJ1-4; 7 bases map to TRBD1. Germline assignment: CDR1 ENHRY and CDR2 SYGVKD. The length of the CDR3 is 14 residues. The V gene end was trimmed by 10 bases and the J gene end by 2 bases; junction bases not matched to a gene: 7. The CDR3 here is CATHGTETNEKLFF. The CDR3 DNA follows: TGTGCCACCCATGGGACAGAGACTAATGAAAAACTGTTTTTT.

The chain joins TRBV6-1 to TRBJ2-7; D perhaps matches TRBD2 (5 bases). Trimming left V 5 bases short and J 5 bases short, with 19 bases between. Germline-derived CDR1 and CDR2 are MNHNS and SASEGT. The CDR3 length is 15 residues. The CDR3 coding sequence is TGTGCCAGCAGTCCTCGTGGCAGGTCCGGGGACGAGCAGTACTTC. Its protein is CASSPRGRSGDEQYF.

This chain uses TRBV4-1 with TRBJ1-2; D possibly corresponds to TRBD1 (6 bases). The CDR3 has 16 residues. Between the trimmed V and J ends, which lost 0 bases and 12 bases, there was a span of 23 bases. Germline-derived CDR1 and CDR2 are MGHRA and YSYEKL. CDR3 protein: CASSQDRFGEGQHHTF. The CDR3 bases are TGCGCCAGCAGCCAAGATCGTTTTGGGGAAGGACAGCACCACACCTTC.

V gene TRBV2 combines with J gene TRBJ1-4; D gene ambiguous. The V gene's germline CDR1 is SNHLY and CDR2 FYNNEI. The CDR3 has 13 residues. Trimming stripped 2 bases from V and 7 bases from J, with 8 bases between. The CDR3 spells CASSEQASEKLFF. The CDR3 DNA sequence: TGTGCCAGCAGTGAACAGGCTTCTGAAAAACTGTTTTTT. The variable domain in full, completed from reference TRBV2 and TRBJ1-4, reads EPEVTQTPSHQVTQMGQEVILRCVPISNHLYFYWYRQILGQKVEFLVSFYNNEISEKSEIFDDQFSVERPDGSNFTLKIRSTKLEDSAMYFCASSEQASEKLFFGSGTQLSVL.

In DNA form, the CDR3 reads TGCGCCAGCAGCTTCACGGGCGGGGCTTCCTACGAGCAGTACTTC. It codes for CASSFTGGASYEQYF. The chain combines TRBV5-1 with TRBJ2-7, with D maybe TRBD2 (6 bases). This CDR3 comprises 15 residues. Per germline, CDR1 SGHRS and CDR2 YFSETQ. Trimming took 2 bases from V and 1 from J, leaving 13 bases between them. Variable domain in full (rest from reference TRBV5-1 and TRBJ2-7): KAGVTQTPRYLIKTRGQQVTLSCSPISGHRSVSWYQQTPGQGLQFLFEYFSETQRNKGNFPGRFSGRQFSNSRSEMNVSTLELGDSALYLCASSFTGGASYEQYFGPGTRLTVT.

J is TRBJ1-4 and V is TRBV5-8, with D tentatively TRBD1 (6 bases). CDR1 is SGHTS and CDR2 is YDEGEE in the germline V gene. The V end was cut by 5 bases, the J end by 5 bases, with 13 bases between. The CDR3 consists of 14 residues. The CDR3 protein is CASRNQGPNEKLFF. As DNA, the CDR3 is TGTGCCAGCAGAAACCAGGGGCCGAATGAAAAACTGTTTTTT.

The V gene is TRBV29-1, the J gene TRBJ2-7; weak D call: TRBD1 (5 bases). Trimming removed 5 bases at V and 1 base at J, with 9 bases between. Germline loops: CDR1 SQVTM, CDR2 ANQGSEA. This CDR3 contains 12 residues. The CDR3 nucleotides read TGCAGCGTTCGGACAAGTTCCTACGAGCAGTACTTC. It translates to CSVRTSSYEQYF.